This is a list of T cell receptor beta chains from one sample in a study of T-cell memory formation after mild COVID-19. Using its own MiXCR run on the 5' RACE reads, TCRdb lists one record per CDR3 protein. The table includes 300,000 to 400,000 distinct CDR3 sequences, 25% to 30% detected once. Sequencing used PBMCs or a T cell subset sorted from them (not recorded which). All receptors derive from an adult woman who had mild COVID-19 (a few samples of this study predate the infection). Cell type and time point are not known. CDR3s include the opening cysteine and the closing phenylalanine or tryptophan. The D gene is left open where the match is weak. Some rows have no size entry. The others give once, few or many, or a class for an expanded clone.

length: 19
V: TRBV20-1
D: TRBD2
size: -
J: TRBJ2-3
CDR3: CSASGLGVAGAESTDTQYF
DNA: TGCAGTGCTTCGGGGCTCGGGGTAGCGGGGGCCGAGAGCACAGATACGCAGTATTTT

length: 14
V: TRBV29-1
D: -
size: few
J: TRBJ1-1
CDR3: CSVVTWTGNTEAFF
DNA: TGCAGCGTGGTCACTTGGACGGGGAACACTGAAGCTTTCTTT

length: 13
V: TRBV11-2
D: -
size: -
J: TRBJ1-2
CDR3: CASSPTVEVGYTF
DNA: TGTGCCAGCAGCCCCACGGTTGAGGTTGGCTACACCTTC

length: 14
V: TRBV9
D: -
size: few
J: TRBJ2-7
CDR3: CASSPRDTVYEQYF
DNA: TGTGCCAGCAGCCCCCGGGACACAGTCTACGAGCAGTACTTC

length: 15
V: TRBV5-1
D: TRBD2
size: few
J: TRBJ2-3
CDR3: CASSLSAGDGDTQYF
DNA: TGCGCCAGCAGCTTGTCTGCGGGAGACGGGGATACGCAGTATTTT

length: 16
V: TRBV11-3
D: TRBD2
size: -
J: TRBJ2-3
CDR3: CASSLGLAGVTGTQYF
DNA: TGTGCCAGCAGTTTGGGACTAGCGGGAGTTACGGGTACGCAGTATTTT

length: 15
V: TRBV7-9
D: -
size: few
J: TRBJ2-2
CDR3: CASSWGPQNTGELFF
DNA: TGTGCCAGCAGCTGGGGACCGCAGAACACCGGGGAGCTGTTTTTT

length: 17
V: TRBV3-1
D: -
size: -
J: TRBJ2-7
CDR3: CASSPSPGGIPFYEQYF
DNA: TGTGCCAGCAGCCCCTCCCCCGGCGGGATCCCATTCTACGAGCAGTACTTC

length: 11
V: TRBV12-3/TRBV12-4
D: -
size: many
J: TRBJ1-1
CDR3: CASSFDTEAFF
DNA: TGTGCCAGCAGTTTCGACACTGAAGCTTTCTTT

length: 13
V: TRBV20-1
D: -
size: -
J: TRBJ2-7
CDR3: CSARGTVSYEQYF
DNA: TGCAGTGCTAGAGGTACGGTGAGCTACGAGCAGTACTTC

length: 16
V: TRBV5-1
D: -
size: few
J: TRBJ1-1
CDR3: CASSLSSPRGRTEAFF
DNA: TGCGCCAGCAGCTTGAGTTCGCCCAGGGGTCGCACTGAAGCTTTCTTT

length: 12
V: TRBV5-4
D: -
size: -
J: TRBJ2-2
CDR3: CASSSREGELFF
DNA: TGTGCCAGCAGCTCGAGGGAGGGGGAGCTGTTTTTT

length: 13
V: TRBV14
D: TRBD1
size: -
J: TRBJ2-3
CDR3: CASSPRGGGTQYF
DNA: TGTGCCAGCAGCCCTCGAGGGGGCGGAACGCAGTATTTT

length: 17
V: TRBV3-1
D: TRBD2
size: -
J: TRBJ2-1
CDR3: CASSQGGSSGRRTDQFF
DNA: TGTGCCAGCAGCCAAGGGGGATCTAGCGGGAGACGTACCGATCAGTTCTTC

length: 16
V: TRBV4-2
D: TRBD1
size: -
J: TRBJ1-2
CDR3: CASSPGEGTAVYGYTF
DNA: TGTGCCAGCAGCCCGGGGGAAGGGACAGCCGTCTATGGCTACACCTTC

length: 15
V: TRBV7-8
D: -
size: -
J: TRBJ1-1
CDR3: CASSLDAAANTEAFF
DNA: TGTGCCAGCAGCTTAGATGCGGCGGCGAACACTGAAGCTTTCTTT

length: 13
V: TRBV5-1
D: -
size: -
J: TRBJ2-7
CDR3: CASSLDRGDEQYF
DNA: TGCGCCAGCAGCTTGGATAGGGGGGACGAGCAGTACTTC

length: 13
V: TRBV29-1
D: TRBD2
size: -
J: TRBJ2-7
CDR3: CSVGGGISYEQYF
DNA: TGCAGCGTTGGGGGGGGGATCAGCTACGAGCAGTACTTC

length: 16
V: TRBV21-1
D: -
size: few
J: TRBJ1-2
CDR3: CASSDRQEDTNYGYTF
DNA: TGTGCCAGCAGCGACCGACAAGAGGACACAAACTATGGCTACACCTTC

length: 12
V: TRBV12-3/TRBV12-4
D: -
size: -
J: TRBJ2-3
CDR3: CASSSAECAQYF
DNA: TGTGCCAGCAGCTCCGCCGAATGTGCGCAGTATTTT

length: 14
V: TRBV12-3/TRBV12-4
D: TRBD1
size: -
J: TRBJ1-2
CDR3: CASSPQTGIGGYTF
DNA: TGTGCCAGCAGTCCTCAGACAGGGATCGGCGGCTACACCTTC

length: 17
V: TRBV11-2
D: -
size: few
J: TRBJ1-1
CDR3: CASSLDLSGRMNTEAFF
DNA: TGTGCCAGCAGCTTAGATCTCTCGGGGAGGATGAACACTGAAGCTTTCTTT

length: 16
V: TRBV6-2/TRBV6-3
D: TRBD2
size: once
J: TRBJ2-3
CDR3: CASDRGGSYFTDTQYF
DNA: TGTGCCAGCGACCGAGGCGGGAGCTACTTCACAGATACGCAGTATTTT

length: 22
V: TRBV12-3/TRBV12-4
D: TRBD2
size: -
J: TRBJ2-7
CDR3: CASSFVLAYSRTSSESSYEQYF
DNA: TGTGCCAGCAGTTTCGTTTTGGCGTATTCTAGGACTAGCTCCGAGAGCTCCTACGAGCAGTACTTC

length: 15
V: TRBV14
D: -
size: -
J: TRBJ1-6
CDR3: CASSQDGTVNSPLHF
DNA: TGTGCCAGCAGCCAAGACGGGACCGTTAATTCACCCCTCCACTTT

length: 15
V: TRBV20-1
D: -
size: -
J: TRBJ1-2
CDR3: CSASSPKDIDYGYTF
DNA: TGCAGTGCTTCATCCCCCAAGGACATAGACTATGGCTACACCTTC

length: 16
V: TRBV7-3
D: -
size: -
J: TRBJ2-1
CDR3: CASSLTYRDSDNEQFF
DNA: TGTGCCAGCAGCTTAACCTATCGGGACTCCGACAATGAGCAGTTCTTC

length: 15
V: TRBV3-1
D: TRBD2
size: -
J: TRBJ2-5
CDR3: CASSLGGRYQETQYF
DNA: TGTGCCAGCAGCTTGGGCGGGAGGTACCAAGAGACCCAGTACTTC

length: 15
V: TRBV7-8
D: -
size: -
J: TRBJ2-7
CDR3: CASSLAQRASYEQYF
DNA: TGTGCCAGCAGCTTAGCCCAGCGGGCCTCCTACGAGCAGTACTTC

length: 14
V: TRBV5-1
D: -
size: few
J: TRBJ1-1
CDR3: CASSQGRENTEAFF
DNA: TGCGCCAGCAGCCAAGGACGGGAGAACACTGAAGCTTTCTTT

length: 16
V: TRBV18
D: -
size: -
J: TRBJ2-3
CDR3: CASSPRLEQLRDTQYF
DNA: TGTGCCAGCTCACCACGATTGGAACAGCTTAGGGATACGCAGTATTTT

length: 14
V: TRBV21-1
D: -
size: -
J: TRBJ2-3
CDR3: CASRTSGVTDTQYF
DNA: TGTGCCAGCAGGACTAGCGGAGTCACAGATACGCAGTATTTT

length: 15
V: TRBV2
D: -
size: few
J: TRBJ2-7
CDR3: CASRLGQTRSYEQYF
DNA: TGTGCCAGCAGACTAGGACAGACCCGATCCTACGAGCAGTACTTC

length: 14
V: TRBV9
D: TRBD1
size: many
J: TRBJ2-7
CDR3: CASSVAGTAYEQYF
DNA: TGTGCCAGCAGCGTAGCCGGGACAGCCTACGAGCAGTACTTC

length: 16
V: TRBV7-9
D: -
size: few
J: TRBJ1-2
CDR3: CASSPPSIRGNYGYTF
DNA: TGTGCCAGCAGCCCCCCGAGTATTCGGGGTAACTATGGCTACACCTTC

length: 17
V: TRBV7-7
D: TRBD1
size: -
J: TRBJ2-7
CDR3: CASSLTPPGQGTPEQYF
DNA: TGTGCCAGCAGCTTAACTCCCCCGGGACAGGGGACACCCGAGCAGTACTTC

length: 12
V: TRBV7-9
D: -
size: -
J: TRBJ2-7
CDR3: CASSATRGEQYF
DNA: TGTGCCAGCAGCGCGACCAGGGGAGAGCAGTACTTC

length: 16
V: TRBV7-9
D: TRBD1
size: few
J: TRBJ2-2
CDR3: CASSPGDRVGSGELFF
DNA: TGTGCCAGCAGCCCGGGGGACAGGGTTGGATCCGGGGAGCTGTTTTTT

length: 15
V: TRBV5-1
D: TRBD1
size: -
J: TRBJ2-3
CDR3: CASSAGTGFTDTQYF
DNA: TGCGCCAGCAGCGCCGGGACAGGCTTCACAGATACGCAGTATTTT

length: 15
V: TRBV6-5
D: -
size: -
J: TRBJ1-2
CDR3: CASSYRFVGVDGYTF
DNA: TGTGCCAGCAGTTACCGGTTCGTCGGGGTGGACGGCTACACCTTC

length: 13
V: TRBV20-1
D: -
size: -
J: TRBJ2-7
CDR3: CSARDATTYEQYF
DNA: TGCAGTGCTAGAGATGCCACCACCTACGAGCAGTACTTC

length: 14
V: TRBV20-1
D: TRBD2
size: -
J: TRBJ2-1
CDR3: CRPRGLADYNEQFF
DNA: TGCCGCCCGAGGGGACTAGCGGATTACAATGAGCAGTTCTTC

length: 12
V: TRBV2
D: -
size: -
J: TRBJ1-2
CDR3: CASGEANYGYTF
DNA: TGTGCCAGTGGCGAGGCAAACTATGGCTACACCTTC

length: 12
V: TRBV12-3/TRBV12-4
D: -
size: few
J: TRBJ1-1
CDR3: CASSLEGSEAFF
DNA: TGTGCCAGCAGTTTGGAGGGATCTGAAGCTTTCTTT

length: 14
V: TRBV29-1
D: TRBD1
size: few
J: TRBJ2-1
CDR3: CSVEAPTGYNEQFF
DNA: TGCAGCGTTGAAGCCCCGACAGGGTACAATGAGCAGTTCTTC

length: 15
V: TRBV20-1
D: -
size: few
J: TRBJ1-2
CDR3: CSARDPTRQVGGYTF
DNA: TGCAGTGCTAGAGACCCAACGCGACAGGTGGGCGGCTACACCTTC

length: 16
V: TRBV5-5
D: -
size: once
J: TRBJ1-1
CDR3: CASSLDLGGGSTEAFF
DNA: TGTGCCAGCAGCTTGGACTTGGGGGGAGGGAGCACTGAAGCTTTCTTT

length: 14
V: TRBV5-1
D: -
size: few
J: TRBJ2-7
CDR3: CASRSNAATYEQYF
DNA: TGCGCCAGCCGGTCTAACGCAGCCACCTACGAGCAGTACTTC

length: 14
V: TRBV20-1
D: -
size: -
J: TRBJ1-2
CDR3: CSADRGRQRGGYTF
DNA: TGCAGTGCTGACCGGGGCCGTCAGAGGGGAGGCTACACCTTC

length: 14
V: TRBV27
D: -
size: few
J: TRBJ2-7
CDR3: CASSLTSRAYEQYF
DNA: TGTGCCAGCAGTCTAACTAGCAGAGCCTACGAGCAGTACTTC

length: 15
V: TRBV4-2
D: TRBD2
size: few
J: TRBJ2-1
CDR3: CASSQRAGEYNEQFF
DNA: TGTGCCAGCAGCCAACGGGCGGGGGAATACAATGAGCAGTTCTTC

length: 16
V: TRBV7-9
D: -
size: few
J: TRBJ2-5
CDR3: CASSFHPWLDQETQYF
DNA: TGTGCCAGCAGCTTTCACCCCTGGCTTGATCAAGAGACCCAGTACTTC

length: 16
V: TRBV5-1
D: TRBD1
size: -
J: TRBJ1-5
CDR3: CASSLEGADPNQPQHF
DNA: TGCGCCAGCAGCTTGGAGGGGGCCGACCCGAATCAGCCCCAGCATTTT

length: 15
V: TRBV19
D: TRBD1
size: few
J: TRBJ2-3
CDR3: CASRRDRGSTDTQYF
DNA: TGTGCCAGTAGACGGGACAGGGGTAGCACAGATACGCAGTATTTT

length: 15
V: TRBV5-1
D: -
size: -
J: TRBJ2-2
CDR3: CASSQRTRTTGELFF
DNA: TGCGCCAGCAGCCAGAGGACGAGAACCACCGGGGAGCTGTTTTTT

length: 15
V: TRBV4-1
D: -
size: -
J: TRBJ2-7
CDR3: CASSPKGGVVYEQYF
DNA: TGCGCCAGCAGTCCGAAGGGGGGGGTCGTCTACGAGCAGTACTTC

length: 16
V: TRBV15
D: -
size: -
J: TRBJ1-5
CDR3: CATSRVPRAPDQPQHF
DNA: TGTGCCACCAGCAGAGTCCCCCGGGCTCCAGATCAGCCCCAGCATTTT

length: 16
V: TRBV25-1
D: TRBD1
size: few
J: TRBJ1-1
CDR3: CASRPYRDRPNTEAFF
DNA: TGTGCCAGCCGTCCGTACCGGGACAGGCCGAACACTGAAGCTTTCTTT

length: 14
V: TRBV10-3
D: TRBD1
size: -
J: TRBJ2-5
CDR3: CAISKRQGGETQYF
DNA: TGTGCCATCAGTAAGCGACAGGGCGGAGAGACCCAGTACTTC

length: 15
V: TRBV4-1
D: -
size: many
J: TRBJ2-3
CDR3: CASSQDRGSTDTQYF
DNA: TGCGCCAGCAGCCAAGACAGGGGTTCCACAGATACGCAGTATTTT